The 9 T cell receptor beta chains reported below all come from one sample, sequenced in a study of blood T cells in healthy people across ages (dated by TCRdb to about 2015). Library creation used 5' RACE. For sequencing, an Illumina HiSeq 2500 was employed. A second PCR of roughly 7 to 12 cycles was run with a J-beta primer mix and a sample-barcoded 5' primer. The raw public reads went through TCRdb reprocessing: fastp at Q25, MiXCR clone calling, in-frame beta chains kept. When rows share a CDR3 protein, they turn into one entry using the most common DNA and genes. The sample table holds 1.5 million to 1.9 million distinct CDR3 sequences, of which under 55% were seen once. The ten largest clones capture 4% of the sample. Sequencing used blood. These TCRs come from a young woman in good health.

The chain has TRBV5-1 and TRBJ2-4, with D maybe TRBD1 (6 bases). The CDR3 has 14 amino acids. In germline, CDR1 is SGHRS, CDR2 YFSETQ. V was shortened by 4 bases and J by 4 bases, with 12 bases between the two germline ends. The CDR3 reads CASSITGLKNIQYF. CDR3 DNA sequence: TGCGCCAGCAGCATTACAGGGTTGAAAAACATTCAGTACTTC.

This clonotype was counted a few times. The chain joins TRBV4-3 to TRBJ2-1; the D is unclear. The CDR3 is 16 residues long. The germline V gene encodes CDR1 LGHNA and CDR2 YSLEER. Between the trimmed V and J ends, which lost 0 bases and 0 bases, there was a span of 9 bases. The CDR3 protein is CASSQDLSNSYNEQFF. The CDR3 DNA sequence: TGCGCCAGCAGCCAAGACCTCTCCAACTCCTACAATGAGCAGTTCTTC.

The chain is built from TRBV7-8 and TRBJ2-3, with 7 bases matching TRBD2. This CDR3 region has 15 residues. In germline, CDR1 is SGHVS, CDR2 FQNEAQ. The J segment lost 3 bases and the V segment lost 8 bases, leaving 11 bases of the junction unmatched. The CDR3 reads CASRKRGSATDTQYF. The CDR3 region has the DNA TGTGCCAGCCGGAAACGCGGGAGTGCGACAGATACGCAGTATTTT.

This clonotype has more than one count but fewer than ten. The genes are TRBV5-1 and TRBJ2-3; no clear D. V was pared by 1 base and J by 4 bases, with 13 bases between. Germline assignment: CDR1 SGHRS and CDR2 YFSETQ. The CDR3 sequence is 15 residues long. DNA for the CDR3: TGCGCCAGCAGCTTGTACGGGCTGATGTCAGATACGCAGTATTTT. This translates into CASSLYGLMSDTQYF.

The J gene is TRBJ2-6, the V gene TRBV28; no definite D call. V was trimmed by 6 bases and J by 0 bases, leaving 12 bases between them. The germline gives CDR1 MDHEN, CDR2 SYDVKM. The CDR3 spans 16 residues. CDR3 amino acids: CASSPARSSGANVLTF. The DNA for the CDR3 is TGTGCCAGCAGCCCAGCCCGGAGCTCTGGGGCCAACGTCCTGACTTTC. Full variable domain (remainder filled in from reference TRBV28 and TRBJ2-6): DVKVTQSSRYLVKRTGEKVFLECVQDMDHENMFWYRQDPGLGLRLIYFSYDVKMKEKGDIPEGYSVSREKKERFSLILESASTNQTSMYLCASSPARSSGANVLTFGAGSRLTVL.

The table lists this clonotype with a few counts. The gene calls are TRBV2 and TRBJ2-4; maybe TRBD1 (6 bases). Germline CDR1 reads SNHLY; CDR2 reads FYNNEI. Trimming stripped 6 bases from V and 11 bases from J, with 14 bases between. The CDR3 runs 12 residues. CDR3 sequence reads: CASRRGQILQYF. The CDR3 DNA reads TGTGCCAGCAGGAGGGGACAAATTCTTCAGTACTTC.

About this clonotype itself: A read error likely explains this, since a far larger clone differs by one base. V gene TRBV6-1 combines with J gene TRBJ2-3, with unresolved D. CDR1 is MNHNS and CDR2 is SASEGT in the germline V gene. The V gene lost 6 bases and the J gene lost 4 bases, with 5 bases spanning the gap. There are 11 residues in the CDR3. CDR3 residues: CASRQADTQYF. The DNA for the CDR3 is TGTGCCAGCAGGCAAGCAGATACGCAGTATTTT.

The V and J genes are TRBV28 and TRBJ2-7; D is unclear. Looked up from germline, CDR1 is MDHEN and CDR2 is SYDVKM. This CDR3 is built from 14 residues. V was trimmed by 3 bases and J by 2 bases, leaving 11 bases between them. This CDR3 is CASSLRHATYEQYF. The CDR3 DNA reads as TGTGCCAGCAGTTTGAGGCACGCAACCTACGAGCAGTACTTC. The entire variable domain, with the rest obtained from reference TRBV28 and TRBJ2-7, is as follows: DVKVTQSSRYLVKRTGEKVFLECVQDMDHENMFWYRQDPGLGLRLIYFSYDVKMKEKGDIPEGYSVSREKKERFSLILESASTNQTSMYLCASSLRHATYEQYFGPGTRLTVT.

The gene calls are TRBV6-5 and TRBJ1-2; 8 nucleotides align to TRBD1. The CDR3 contains 18 residues. CDR1 and CDR2 (germline): MNHEY, SVGAGI. V gave up 0 bases and J gave up 2 bases; unmatched junction bases: 11. The CDR3 nucleotides read TGTGCCAGCAGTTACTCGTACAGGGGGACCTCTCCCAACTATGGCTACACCTTC. Translation: CASSYSYRGTSPNYGYTF.